This T cell receptor beta chain was sequenced in a study of blood T cell repertoires in COVID-19. Overall study: There were acute and convalescent COVID-19 samples, and they came from the United States, Italy and Spain. Nucleic acid was either cDNA or gDNA, and it came from T cells, B-cell-depleted T cells, or PBMCs.

V was clipped by 4 bases and J by 4 bases; unmatched bases: 5. The germline V gene encodes CDR1 SEHNR and CDR2 FQNEAQ (reference sequence). CDR3 length equals 15 residues. How the authors handled the data: Reference gene primers were amplified, and this amplification served to estimate nucleated cell counts. Using immunoSEQ multiplex PCR, the repertoire was profiled, and TCRdb retains in-frame clones only, with some absent. V and J calls and clone size are those listed in that table; D and trimming were worked out from the DNA. The profile shows around 30,000 clones, 80% to 90% of them singletons. The sequencing input was peripheral blood. The clonotype was recovered from a man between 60 and 75 years old with acute or convalescent COVID-19. The chain joins TRBV7-9 to TRBJ1-3; TRBD1 aligns across 9 bases. The CDR3 loop is CASSYQTGGGNTIYF. The CDR3, as DNA: TGTGCCAGCAGCTACCAGACAGGGGGAGGAAACACCATATATTTT.